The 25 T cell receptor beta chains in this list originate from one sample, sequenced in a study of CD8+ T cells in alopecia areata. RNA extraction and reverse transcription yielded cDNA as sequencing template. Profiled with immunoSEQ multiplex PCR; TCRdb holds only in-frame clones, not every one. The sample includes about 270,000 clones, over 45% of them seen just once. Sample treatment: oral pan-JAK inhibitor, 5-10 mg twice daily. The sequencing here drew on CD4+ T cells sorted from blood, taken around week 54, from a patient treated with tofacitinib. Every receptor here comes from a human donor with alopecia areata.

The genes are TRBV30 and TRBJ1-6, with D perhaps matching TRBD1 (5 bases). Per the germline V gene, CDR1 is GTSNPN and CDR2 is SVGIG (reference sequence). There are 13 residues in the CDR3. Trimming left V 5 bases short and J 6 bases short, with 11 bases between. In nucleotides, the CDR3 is TGTGCCTGGGGGACCACGCGTAATTCACCCCTCCACTTT. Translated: CAWGTTRNSPLHF.

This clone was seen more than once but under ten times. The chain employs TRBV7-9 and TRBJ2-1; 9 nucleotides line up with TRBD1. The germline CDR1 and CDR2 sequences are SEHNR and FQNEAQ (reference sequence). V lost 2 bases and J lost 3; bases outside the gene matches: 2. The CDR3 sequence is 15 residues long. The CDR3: CASSLNRGLYNEQFF. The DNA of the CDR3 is TGTGCCAGCAGCTTAAACAGGGGGCTCTACAATGAGCAGTTCTTC. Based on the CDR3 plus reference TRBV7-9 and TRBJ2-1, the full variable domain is DTGVSQNPRHKITKRGQNVTFRCDPISEHNRLYWYRQTLGQGPEFLTYFQNEAQLEKSRLLSDRFSAERPKGSFSTLEIQRTEQGDSAMYLCASSLNRGLYNEQFFGPGTRLTVL.

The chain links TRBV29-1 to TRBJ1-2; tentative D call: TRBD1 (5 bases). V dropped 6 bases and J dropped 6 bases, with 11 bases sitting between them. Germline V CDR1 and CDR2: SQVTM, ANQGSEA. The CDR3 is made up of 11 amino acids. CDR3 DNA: TGCAGCGTCGGAATGGGGGATGGCTACACCTTC. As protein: CSVGMGDGYTF.

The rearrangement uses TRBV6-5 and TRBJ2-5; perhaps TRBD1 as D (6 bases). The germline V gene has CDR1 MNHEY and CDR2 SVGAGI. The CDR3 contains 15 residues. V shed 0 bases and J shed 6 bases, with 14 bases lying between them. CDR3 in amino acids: CASSYSRTAVQTQYF. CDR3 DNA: TGTGCCAGCAGTTACTCGAGGACAGCTGTCCAGACCCAGTACTTC.

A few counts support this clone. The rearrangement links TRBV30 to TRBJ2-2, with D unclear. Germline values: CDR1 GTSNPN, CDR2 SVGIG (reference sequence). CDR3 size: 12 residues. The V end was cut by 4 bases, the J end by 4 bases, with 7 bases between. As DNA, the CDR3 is TGTGCCTGGACCCTGGCCACCGGGGAGCTGTTTTTT. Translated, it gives CAWTLATGELFF.

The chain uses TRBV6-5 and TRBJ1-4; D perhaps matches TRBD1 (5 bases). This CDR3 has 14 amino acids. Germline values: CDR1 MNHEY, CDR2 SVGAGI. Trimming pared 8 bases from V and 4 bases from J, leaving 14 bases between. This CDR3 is CASSMRQGNEKLFF. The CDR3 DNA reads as TGTGCCAGCTCCATGCGTCAGGGTAATGAAAAACTGTTTTTT.

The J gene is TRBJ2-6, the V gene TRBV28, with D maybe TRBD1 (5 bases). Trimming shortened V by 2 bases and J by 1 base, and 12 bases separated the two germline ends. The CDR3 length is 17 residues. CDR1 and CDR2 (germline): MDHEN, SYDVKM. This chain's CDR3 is CASSLTPPGSGANVLTF. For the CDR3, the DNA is TGTGCCAGCAGTTTAACCCCCCCAGGGTCTGGGGCCAACGTCCTGACTTTC.

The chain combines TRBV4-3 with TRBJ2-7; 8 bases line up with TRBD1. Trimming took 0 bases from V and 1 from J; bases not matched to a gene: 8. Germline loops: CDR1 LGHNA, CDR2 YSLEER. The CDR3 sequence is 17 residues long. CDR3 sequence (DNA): TGCGCCAGCAGCCAAGATGCGTTAGGGACAGGTTCCTACGAGCAGTACTTC. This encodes CASSQDALGTGSYEQYF.

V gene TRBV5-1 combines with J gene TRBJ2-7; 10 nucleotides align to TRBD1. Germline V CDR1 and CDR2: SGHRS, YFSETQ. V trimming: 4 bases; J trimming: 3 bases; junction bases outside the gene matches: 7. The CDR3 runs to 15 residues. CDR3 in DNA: TGCGCCAGCAGCCAGGAGACAGGGGGCATCTACGAGCAGTACTTC. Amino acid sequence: CASSQETGGIYEQYF. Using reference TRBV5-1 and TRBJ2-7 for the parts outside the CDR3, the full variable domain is KAGVTQTPRYLIKTRGQQVTLSCSPISGHRSVSWYQQTPGQGLQFLFEYFSETQRNKGNFPGRFSGRQFSNSRSEMNVSTLELGDSALYLCASSQETGGIYEQYFGPGTRLTVT.

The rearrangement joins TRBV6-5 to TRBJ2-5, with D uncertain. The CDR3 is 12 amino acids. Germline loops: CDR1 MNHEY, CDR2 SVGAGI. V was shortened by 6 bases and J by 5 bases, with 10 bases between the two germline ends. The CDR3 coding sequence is TGTGCCAGCAGACAGTCCGAGGAGACCCAGTACTTC. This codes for CASRQSEETQYF.

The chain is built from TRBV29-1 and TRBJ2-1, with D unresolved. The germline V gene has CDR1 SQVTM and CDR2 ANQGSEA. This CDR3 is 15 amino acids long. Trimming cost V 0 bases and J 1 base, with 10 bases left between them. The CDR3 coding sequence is TGCAGCGTTGAAGATCCGGGTTTGTCCTACAATGAGCAGTTCTTC. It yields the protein CSVEDPGLSYNEQFF.

CDR3 residues: CASSESPSPYEQYF. Here the CDR3 DNA reads TGTGCCAGCAGTGAATCCCCCAGCCCCTACGAGCAGTACTTC. The V call is TRBV6-1, the J call TRBJ2-7; no firm D call. V was pared by 2 bases and J by 2 bases, with 10 bases between. The CDR3 has 14 amino acids. Germline V gene sequence: CDR1 MNHNS, CDR2 SASEGT.

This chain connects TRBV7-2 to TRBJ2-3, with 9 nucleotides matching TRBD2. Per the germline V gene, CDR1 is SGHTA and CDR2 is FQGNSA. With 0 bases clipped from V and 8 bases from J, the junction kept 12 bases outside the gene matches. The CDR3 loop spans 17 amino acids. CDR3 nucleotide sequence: TGTGCCAGCAGCTTAGCTGAGGCGGGGGGGTCTTCAGGTACGCAGTATTTT. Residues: CASSLAEAGGSSGTQYF.

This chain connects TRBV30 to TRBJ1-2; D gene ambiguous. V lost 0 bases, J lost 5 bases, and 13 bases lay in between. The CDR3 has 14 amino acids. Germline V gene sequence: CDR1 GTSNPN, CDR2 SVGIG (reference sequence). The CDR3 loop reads CAWSVWSDGYGYTF. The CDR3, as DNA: TGTGCCTGGAGTGTTTGGTCAGACGGATATGGCTACACCTTC.

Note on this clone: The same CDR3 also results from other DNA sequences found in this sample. The CDR3 here is CSVREGETQYF. The CDR3, as DNA: TGCAGCGTGAGGGAGGGGGAGACCCAGTACTTC. The rearrangement joins TRBV29-1 to TRBJ2-5; 7 bases are a match to TRBD2. J lost 5 bases, V lost 6 bases, and 3 bases had no gene match. The CDR3 length is 11 residues. The germline V gene has CDR1 SQVTM and CDR2 ANQGSEA. The entire variable domain, with the rest obtained from reference TRBV29-1 and TRBJ2-5, is as follows: SAVISQKPSRDICQRGTSLTIQCQVDSQVTMMFWYRQQPGQSLTLIATANQGSEATYESGFVIDKFPISRPNLTFSTLTVSNMSPEDSSIYLCSVREGETQYFGPGTRLLVL.

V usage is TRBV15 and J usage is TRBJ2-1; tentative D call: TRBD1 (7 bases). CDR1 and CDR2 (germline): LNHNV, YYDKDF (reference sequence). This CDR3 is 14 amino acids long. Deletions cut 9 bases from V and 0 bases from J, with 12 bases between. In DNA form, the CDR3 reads TGTGCCACTAAGCAGGGGGGCTCCTACAATGAGCAGTTCTTC. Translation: CATKQGGSYNEQFF.

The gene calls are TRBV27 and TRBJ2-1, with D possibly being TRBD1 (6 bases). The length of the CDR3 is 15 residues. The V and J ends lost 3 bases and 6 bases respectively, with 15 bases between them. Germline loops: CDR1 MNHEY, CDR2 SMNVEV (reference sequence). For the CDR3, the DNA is TGTGCCAGCAGTTTCTACAGGGAAGGATTCAATGAGCAGTTCTTC. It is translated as CASSFYREGFNEQFF.

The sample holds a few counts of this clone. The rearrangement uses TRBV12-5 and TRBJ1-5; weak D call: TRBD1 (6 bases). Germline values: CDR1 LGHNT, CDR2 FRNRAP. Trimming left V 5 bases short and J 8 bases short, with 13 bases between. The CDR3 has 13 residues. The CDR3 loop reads CASGAQGFEPQHF. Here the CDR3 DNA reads TGTGCTAGTGGTGCACAGGGATTTGAGCCCCAGCATTTT.

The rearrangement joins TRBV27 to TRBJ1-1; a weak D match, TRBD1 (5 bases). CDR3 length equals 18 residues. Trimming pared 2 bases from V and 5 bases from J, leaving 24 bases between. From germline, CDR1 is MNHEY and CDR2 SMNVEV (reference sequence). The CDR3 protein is CASSLRVRPIGVVTEAFF. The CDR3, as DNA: TGTGCCAGCAGTTTAAGGGTTAGACCCATAGGGGTAGTGACTGAAGCTTTCTTT.

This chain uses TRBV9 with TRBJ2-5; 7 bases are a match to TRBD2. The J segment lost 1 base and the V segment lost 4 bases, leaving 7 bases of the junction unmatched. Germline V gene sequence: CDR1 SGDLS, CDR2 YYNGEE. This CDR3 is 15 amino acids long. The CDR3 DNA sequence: TGTGCCAGCAGCCCTGGCGGGGGTACCCAAGAGACCCAGTACTTC. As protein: CASSPGGGTQETQYF.

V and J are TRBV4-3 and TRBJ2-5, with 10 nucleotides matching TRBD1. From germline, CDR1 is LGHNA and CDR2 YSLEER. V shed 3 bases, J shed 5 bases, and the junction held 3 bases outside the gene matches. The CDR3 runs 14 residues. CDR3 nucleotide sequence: TGCGCCAGCAGCCATCGGGACAGGGGTGAGACCCAGTACTTC. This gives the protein CASSHRDRGETQYF.

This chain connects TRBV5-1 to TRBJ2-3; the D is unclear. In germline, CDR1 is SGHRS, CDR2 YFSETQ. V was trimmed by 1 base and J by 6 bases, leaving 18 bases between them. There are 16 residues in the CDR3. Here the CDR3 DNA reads TGCGCCAGCAGCTTGAGCGAACGGGCCCCGGTGGATACGCAGTATTTT. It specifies CASSLSERAPVDTQYF.

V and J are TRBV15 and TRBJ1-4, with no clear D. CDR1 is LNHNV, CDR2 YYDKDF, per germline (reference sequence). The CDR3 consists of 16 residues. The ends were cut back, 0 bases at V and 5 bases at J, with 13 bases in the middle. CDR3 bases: TGTGCCACCAGCAGAGATCCCGGGGAGGGCAATGAAAAACTGTTTTTT. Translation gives CATSRDPGEGNEKLFF. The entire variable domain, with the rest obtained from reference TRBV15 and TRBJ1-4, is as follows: DAMVIQNPRYQVTQFGKPVTLSCSQTLNHNVMYWYQQKSSQAPKLLFHYYDKDFNNEADTPDNFQSRRPNTSFCFLDIRSPGLGDTAMYLCATSRDPGEGNEKLFFGSGTQLSVL.

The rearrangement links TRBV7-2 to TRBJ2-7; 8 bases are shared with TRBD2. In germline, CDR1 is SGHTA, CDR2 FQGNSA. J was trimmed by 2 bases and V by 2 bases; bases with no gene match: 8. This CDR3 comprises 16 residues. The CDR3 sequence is CASSLSQRGTTYEQYF. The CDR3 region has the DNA TGTGCCAGCAGCTTAAGCCAGCGGGGGACCACCTACGAGCAGTACTTC. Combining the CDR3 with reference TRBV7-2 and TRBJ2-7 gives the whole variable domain GAGVSQSPSNKVTEKGKDVELRCDPISGHTALYWYRQSLGQGLEFLIYFQGNSAPDKSGLPSDRFSAERTGGSVSTLTIQRTQQEDSAVYLCASSLSQRGTTYEQYFGPGTRLTVT.

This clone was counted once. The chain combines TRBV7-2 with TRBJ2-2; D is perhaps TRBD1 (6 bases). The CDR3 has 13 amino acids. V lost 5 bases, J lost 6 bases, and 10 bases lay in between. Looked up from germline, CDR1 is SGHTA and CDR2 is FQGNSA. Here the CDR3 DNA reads TGTGCCAGCAGCGTCTACAGGGCCGGGGAGCTGTTTTTT. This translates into CASSVYRAGELFF.